This passage covers 15 T cell receptor beta chains from one sample sequenced in a study of T cell repertoires in cytomegalovirus infection. These TCRs' antigens remain unknown. TCRdb reprocessed the reads with MiXCR, giving one entry per CDR3 protein. The table shows about 700,000 distinct CDR3 sequences, with around 35% occurring only once. Sequenced here: cultured PBMCs, sampled from culture after CMV antigen stimulation. These receptors were taken from a human donor in good health (CMV status not recorded). Some clones in this sample may be carry-over from other donors' samples.

The rearrangement links TRBV7-2 to TRBJ2-1; 7 bases match TRBD2. Germline V CDR1 and CDR2: SGHTA, FQGNSA. CDR3 size: 16 residues. V gave up 1 base and J gave up 8 bases; unmatched junction bases: 11. In nucleotides, the CDR3 is TGTGCCAGCAGCTTAGGCCTAGGGCGGGGGATTCATGAGCAGTTCTTC. This codes for CASSLGLGRGIHEQFF.

This clonotype has just a few counts. The chain is built from TRBV6-2 or TRBV6-3 and TRBJ2-1, with 9 bases fitting TRBD2. The germline CDR1 and CDR2 sequences are MNHEY and SVGEGT. Losses at the gene ends were 9 bases for V and 0 bases for J; bases not matched to a gene: 6. This CDR3 is built from 15 residues. The CDR3 sequence: CASEYSGSSYNEQFF. As DNA, the CDR3 is TGTGCCAGTGAGTATAGCGGGAGCTCCTACAATGAGCAGTTCTTC.

At least ten counts were recorded for this clonotype. The chain carries TRBV7-6 and TRBJ2-2; D is unclear. The V end was cut by 2 bases, the J end by 1 base, with 5 bases between. The CDR3 sequence is 14 residues long. CDR1 and CDR2 from the germline V gene are SGHVS and FNYEAQ. The CDR3 is CASSLLLNTGELFF. In nucleotides, the CDR3 is TGTGCCAGCAGCTTATTACTGAACACCGGGGAGCTGTTTTTT.

This clonotype was seen just once. The chain has TRBV7-6 and TRBJ1-6, with D unclear. This CDR3 is 16 amino acids long. Germline CDR1 reads SGHVS; CDR2 reads FNYEAQ. Trimming left V 0 bases short and J 2 bases short, with 8 bases between. CDR3 bases: TGTGCCAGCAGCTTAGCCGGGGTCCCCTATAATTCACCCCTCCACTTT. It codes for CASSLAGVPYNSPLHF.

The V gene is TRBV20-1, the J gene TRBJ2-3, with a possible D match to TRBD2 (6 bases). The germline V gene has CDR1 DFQATT and CDR2 SNEGSKA (reference sequence). The V gene lost 3 bases and the J gene lost 9 bases, with 19 bases spanning the gap. This CDR3 is built from 14 residues. The CDR3 bases are TGCAGTGCTAGGAGGGGTTGGGACTCAACAACGCAGTATTTT. It encodes CSARRGWDSTTQYF.

In its sample, this clonotype was seen a few times. The chain recombines TRBV20-1 with TRBJ1-1, with D hard to call. Germline V gives CDR1 DFQATT, CDR2 SNEGSKA (reference sequence). The V gene lost 5 bases and the J gene lost 9 bases, with 22 bases spanning the gap. The CDR3 runs to 14 residues. CDR3 sequence (DNA): TGCAGTGCTCCCCCCCTGGTAAACCACCCCAAAGCTTTCTTT. Translated, it gives CSAPPLVNHPKAFF.

The chain couples TRBV7-9 to TRBJ1-4; D is ambiguous. The CDR3 totals 13 residues. Trimming stripped 5 bases from V and 6 bases from J, with 10 bases between. The germline V gene has CDR1 SEHNR and CDR2 FQNEAQ (reference sequence). This CDR3 reads CASSEGTYEKLFF. The CDR3 nucleotides read TGTGCCAGCAGCGAAGGCACTTATGAAAAACTGTTTTTT. Drawing the rest from reference TRBV7-9 and TRBJ1-4, the complete variable domain is DTGVSQNPRHKITKRGQNVTFRCDPISEHNRLYWYRQTLGQGPEFLTYFQNEAQLEKSRLLSDRFSAERPKGSFSTLEIQRTEQGDSAMYLCASSEGTYEKLFFGSGTQLSVL.

The V gene is TRBV7-8, the J gene TRBJ1-5; D perhaps matches TRBD1 (5 bases). The CDR3 contains 17 residues. V lost 5 bases, J lost 8 bases, and 25 bases lay in between. Germline CDR1 SGHVS, CDR2 FQNEAQ. CDR3 DNA: TGTGCCAGCAGCCGGATCCCAAGGGGTGGGTCTTCGGAGCCCCAGCATTTT. Protein sequence: CASSRIPRGGSSEPQHF.

This clonotype has just a few counts. The chain joins TRBV12-3 or TRBV12-4 to TRBJ2-5; either TRBD1 or TRBD2 may supply D (5 bases each). Trimming took off 5 bases at V and 5 bases at J, with 18 bases between the two ends. The length of the CDR3 is 15 residues. This chain's CDR3 is CASSAGWGEGETQYF. In DNA form, the CDR3 reads TGTGCCAGCAGTGCCGGGTGGGGAGAGGGGGAGACCCAGTACTTC.

The chain carries TRBV6-5 and TRBJ1-6; maybe TRBD1 (5 bases). Deletions cut 6 bases from V and 10 bases from J, with 13 bases between. CDR3 length equals 13 residues. Germline lookup yields CDR1 MNHEY and CDR2 SVGAGI. In DNA form, the CDR3 reads TGTGCCAGCAGCCGCATTGAGGGGTCACCCCTCCACTTT. Translated, it gives CASSRIEGSPLHF.

This clonotype has only a few counts. The chain links TRBV12-5 to TRBJ1-1; 7 nucleotides match TRBD1. Germline assignment: CDR1 LGHNT and CDR2 FRNRAP. The CDR3 spans 15 residues. V gave up 5 bases and J gave up 5 bases; unmatched junction bases: 11. The CDR3 region has the DNA TGTGCTAGTGGTACCCCCGACAGGGTAAAAACTGAAGCTTTCTTT. This encodes CASGTPDRVKTEAFF.

The chain employs TRBV20-1 and TRBJ2-1; D may be TRBD2 (5 bases). The V gene lost 5 bases and the J gene lost 4 bases, with 15 bases spanning the gap. The CDR3 extends over 14 amino acids. Per germline, CDR1 DFQATT and CDR2 SNEGSKA (reference sequence). The CDR3 nucleotides read TGCAGTGCTCGGGCTAGCTCGCTTTACAATGAGCAGTTCTTC. Translation gives CSARASSLYNEQFF.

V usage is TRBV15 and J usage is TRBJ1-1; no definite D call. Trimming took 0 bases from V and 8 from J, leaving 13 bases between them. CDR3 length equals 14 residues. Germline CDR1 LNHNV, CDR2 YYDKDF (reference sequence). CDR3 coding DNA: TGTGCCACCAGCAGAGATCGACGGCCCCAGGAAGCTTTCTTT. Residues: CATSRDRRPQEAFF. Looking up the rest from reference TRBV15 and TRBJ1-1 gives the full variable domain: DAMVIQNPRYQVTQFGKPVTLSCSQTLNHNVMYWYQQKSSQAPKLLFHYYDKDFNNEADTPDNFQSRRPNTSFCFLDIRSPGLGDTAMYLCATSRDRRPQEAFFGQGTRLTVV.

This clonotype has ten or more counts. The chain joins TRBV7-2 to TRBJ2-5, with D perhaps matching TRBD1 (5 bases). Germline CDR1 SGHTA, CDR2 FQGNSA. V lost 5 bases and J 3 bases, leaving 13 bases between the germline ends. This CDR3 region has 14 residues. Written as DNA, the CDR3 is TGTGCCAGCAGCCTCTTGGGGCAGAAAGAGACCCAGTACTTC. Translated, it gives CASSLLGQKETQYF. Filled out from reference TRBV7-2 and TRBJ2-5, the complete variable domain reads GAGVSQSPSNKVTEKGKDVELRCDPISGHTALYWYRQSLGQGLEFLIYFQGNSAPDKSGLPSDRFSAERTGGSVSTLTIQRTQQEDSAVYLCASSLLGQKETQYFGPGTRLLVL.

V is TRBV12-3 or TRBV12-4 and J is TRBJ2-7, with TRBD1 identical over 7 bases. This CDR3 region has 14 residues. The J segment lost 2 bases and the V segment lost 3 bases, leaving 4 bases of the junction unmatched. The CDR3 DNA is TGTGCCAGCAGTTTCCAGGGGGTGGCCTACGAGCAGTACTTC. This translates into CASSFQGVAYEQYF.